This T cell receptor (beta chain) was recorded in a study of T cells in Graves' hyperthyroidism and ophthalmopathy. Study conclusions and caveats: Ophthalmopathy, which appeared later, was predicted by the model a median roughly 6.4 months before onset. Most thyroid clonotypes that were expanded above 0.001 also turned up in blood.

Researchers amplified the TCR beta CDR3 regions from RNA transcripts. The HTBI primer set served for first-round RT-PCR of the TCR CDR3. Each CDR3 protein gets one entry after TCRdb re-called the multiplex PCR reads with MiXCR. The data show 330,000 or so distinct CDR3 sequences, roughly 18% seen once. Trimming took 4 bases from V and 5 from J, leaving 9 bases between them. The germline V gene encodes CDR1 SGHRS and CDR2 YFSETQ. The CDR3 spans 12 residues. This clonotype occurred many times. Its antigen is undetermined. Exclusion of a patient resulted from uncontrolled infection, other autoimmune disease, pregnancy or lactation. PBMCs came from over 8.5 ml fresh peripheral blood.

The chain is built from TRBV5-1 and TRBJ1-2; no firm D call. The clonotype originates from a man aged 50 or older with Graves' ophthalmopathy. The source material was blood. CDR3 nucleotide sequence: TGCGCCAGCAGCCAGGACGAATATGGCTACACCTTC. Translating it yields CASSQDEYGYTF.